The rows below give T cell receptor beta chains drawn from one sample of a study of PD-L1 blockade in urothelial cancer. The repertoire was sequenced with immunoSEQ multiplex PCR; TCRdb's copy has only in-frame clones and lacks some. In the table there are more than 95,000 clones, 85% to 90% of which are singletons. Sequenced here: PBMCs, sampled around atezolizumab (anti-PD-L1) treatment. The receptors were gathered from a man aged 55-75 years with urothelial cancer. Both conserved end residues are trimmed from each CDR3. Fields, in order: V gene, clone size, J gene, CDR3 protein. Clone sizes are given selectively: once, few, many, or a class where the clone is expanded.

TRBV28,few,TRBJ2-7,ASSPMGLAGFSYEQY
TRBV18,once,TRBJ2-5,ASSPPYQNQQETQY
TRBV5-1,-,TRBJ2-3,ASTSLPGTDTQY
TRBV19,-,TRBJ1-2,ASSEQGAALGYGYT
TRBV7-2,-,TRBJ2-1,ATSPSGGPYNEQF
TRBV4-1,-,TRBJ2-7,ASSQAGGRTYEQY
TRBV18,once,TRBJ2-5,ASSPEGRGETQY
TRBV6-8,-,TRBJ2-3,ASSYPVGDRGHTDTQY
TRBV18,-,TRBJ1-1,ASSGAEGTGEAF
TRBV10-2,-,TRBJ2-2,ASILAGDGELF
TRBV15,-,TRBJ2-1,ATSSPRAGGPSSYNEQF
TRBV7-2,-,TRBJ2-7,ASSLGTGPHEQY
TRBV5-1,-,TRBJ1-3,ASSLGQTGNTIY
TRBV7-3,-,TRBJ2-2,ASSSQQGPGELF
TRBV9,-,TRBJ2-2,ASSPHPLSGGAFVGELF
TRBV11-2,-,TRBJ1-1,ASSFQTDTEAF
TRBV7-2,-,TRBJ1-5,ASSSNYYQPQH
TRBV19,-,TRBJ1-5,ASIGASISNQPQH
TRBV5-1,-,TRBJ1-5,ASSPGQGGPQH
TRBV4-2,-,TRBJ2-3,ASSQGLAADTQY
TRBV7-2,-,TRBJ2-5,ASSLRLAGALETQY
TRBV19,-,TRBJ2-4,ASMPLRSNRAKNIQY
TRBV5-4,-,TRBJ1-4,ASSQGARSEKLF
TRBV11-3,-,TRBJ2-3,ASSISTSGGSTDTQY
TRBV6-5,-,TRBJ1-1,ASKGDHRAF
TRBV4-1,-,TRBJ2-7,ASSQDRTSSYEQY
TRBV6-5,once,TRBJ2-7,ASSYSSPYEQY
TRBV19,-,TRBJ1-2,ASSIVQKFSYGYT
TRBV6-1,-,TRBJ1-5,ASSEAWGLEPQH
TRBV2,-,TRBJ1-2,ASRQSGTGGYGYT
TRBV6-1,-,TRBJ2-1,ASSEGGTSLNEQF